The rows below give T cell receptor beta chains drawn from one sample of a study of cytomegalovirus exposure and HLA in healthy donors. Profiling relied on immunoSEQ multiplex PCR, and the TCRdb table lists in-frame clones only, not all of them. The repertoire holds about 240,000 clones, with roughly 86% as singletons. The sequencing input was PBMCs. The receptors derive from a woman aged 30 to 39 in good health and CMV-seropositive. CDR3s include the opening cysteine and the closing phenylalanine or tryptophan. D genes are given only for firm matches. The size entry is marked missing in some rows and otherwise reads once, few, many or a size class.

TRBV14,TRBJ1-2,NA,TRBD1,TGTGCCAGCAGCCCACGTGGGGGGGACAGGGCCTATGGCTACACCTTC,CASSPRGGDRAYGYTF
TRBV6-1,TRBJ1-2,NA,TRBD1,TGTGCCAGCAGTGACCCACAGGGGACCTATGGCTACACCTTC,CASSDPQGTYGYTF
TRBV4-2,TRBJ2-5,NA,TRBD2,TGTGCCAGCAGCCGATCTAGCGGGAGGGCAGGGGAGACCCAGTACTTC,CASSRSSGRAGETQYF
TRBV13,TRBJ2-7,NA,TRBD2,TGTGCCAGCAGCCGACTGGTAGCGGGAGGGCCAAACGAGCAGTACTTC,CASSRLVAGGPNEQYF
TRBV5-1,TRBJ2-7,NA,TRBD1,TGCGCCAGCAGCTTGGCTGGACAGGGGCTTCGGGAGCAGTACTTC,CASSLAGQGLREQYF
TRBV7-9,TRBJ2-5,once,TRBD2,TGTGCCAGCGCGGGGGGGGGAGAGACCCAGTACTTC,CASAGGGETQYF
TRBV5-1,TRBJ2-2,NA,TRBD1,TGCGCCAGCAGCACGACCCTACAGGGGACCGGGGAGCTGTTTTTT,CASSTTLQGTGELFF
TRBV19,TRBJ1-3,NA,NA,TGTGCCAGTAGTCCCGGGAGGGCATTCTCTGGAAACACCATATATTTT,CASSPGRAFSGNTIYF
TRBV4-1,TRBJ2-3,NA,TRBD2,TGCGCCAGCAGCCAAGGACTAGCGGGAGGGCCGGATACGCAGTATTTT,CASSQGLAGGPDTQYF
TRBV5-1,TRBJ2-2,NA,TRBD2,TGCGCCAGCACCTTGGGACTAGCGGGAGTTACCGGGGAGCTGTTTTTT,CASTLGLAGVTGELFF
TRBV6-5,TRBJ1-5,NA,TRBD1,TGTGCCAGCAGTTTATACAGGGGGGGGCAGCCCCAGCATTTT,CASSLYRGGQPQHF
TRBV6-1,TRBJ2-7,NA,NA,TGTGCCAGCAGTGAAGGGTGGGAGATGTACGAGCAGTACTTC,CASSEGWEMYEQYF
TRBV2,TRBJ2-1,NA,TRBD2,TGTGCCAGCAGTGAAGGGTTGGCTAGCGGGGGGGGCCAGTTCTTC,CASSEGLASGGGQFF
TRBV9,TRBJ2-3,NA,TRBD2,TGTGCCAGCAGCAAAGCGGGAGATAAGACAGATACGCAGTATTTT,CASSKAGDKTDTQYF
TRBV19,TRBJ1-5,NA,NA,TGTGCCAGTAGTAAGGACTGGGATCAGCCCCAGCATTTT,CASSKDWDQPQHF
TRBV30,TRBJ2-7,NA,NA,TGTGCCTGGAGTGTTTCCCTATACTACGAGCAGTACTTC,CAWSVSLYYEQYF
TRBV29-1,TRBJ2-7,NA,TRBD1,TGCAGCGTTGAACTTGGACAGGGAACGGGGCAGTACTTC,CSVELGQGTGQYF
TRBV10-1,TRBJ2-7,NA,NA,TGCGCCAGCAGTGCGGACATCTCCTACGAGCAGTACTTC,CASSADISYEQYF
TRBV28,TRBJ2-3,NA,NA,TGTGCCAGCAGTGGAGGGGGCCGACTCACAGATACGCAGTATTTT,CASSGGGRLTDTQYF
TRBV2,TRBJ1-1,NA,NA,TGTGCCAGCAAAATGGAGTACACTGAAGCTTTCTTT,CASKMEYTEAFF
TRBV5-1,TRBJ2-2,NA,TRBD2,TGCGCCAGCAGCCTGGATTTAGCGGGCACCGGGGAGCTGTTTTTT,CASSLDLAGTGELFF
TRBV5-1,TRBJ2-1,NA,TRBD1,TGCGCCAGCAGCTTACCGGGACAGGGCCACAATGAGCAGTTCTTC,CASSLPGQGHNEQFF
TRBV28,TRBJ2-7,NA,NA,TGTGCCAGCAGTCCCTTGACTGCCTCTCTAAACGAGCAGTACTTC,CASSPLTASLNEQYF
TRBV10-2,TRBJ2-7,NA,NA,TGCGCCAGCACGCCTAGCAGACGCTACGAGCAGTACTTC,CASTPSRRYEQYF
TRBV18,TRBJ1-1,NA,NA,TGTGCCAGCTCACCAACAGGGAGTGGGACTGAAGCTTTCTTT,CASSPTGSGTEAFF
TRBV6-5,TRBJ2-2,NA,NA,TGTGCCACCACAGGAGGGGACACCGGGGAGCTGTTTTTT,CATTGGDTGELFF
TRBV29-1,TRBJ2-1,NA,TRBD1,TGCAGCACAGGGACAGGGGGTTCCAATGAGCAGTTCTTC,CSTGTGGSNEQFF
TRBV5-1,TRBJ1-3,NA,NA,TGCGCCAGCAGCGTACAGGGCTCTGGAAACACCATATATTTT,CASSVQGSGNTIYF
TRBV9,TRBJ1-2,NA,NA,TGTGCCAGCAGCGTAGGCGGCAGGAGCGGCTATGGCTACACCTTC,CASSVGGRSGYGYTF
TRBV5-1,TRBJ1-4,NA,NA,TGCGCCAGCAGCGCCCTCGGGGGGACTAATGAAAAACTGTTTTTT,CASSALGGTNEKLFF
TRBV30,TRBJ1-2,NA,NA,TGTGCCTGGAGTGACGGGGGGGGCTACACCTTC,CAWSDGGGYTF
TRBV27,TRBJ1-4,NA,NA,TGTGCCAGCCGCCTAGGCGGGACGATCACTAATGAAAAACTGTTTTTT,CASRLGGTITNEKLFF
TRBV10-3,TRBJ1-1,NA,TRBD1,TGTGCCATCAGAGACAGGGTGAACACTGAAGCTTTCTTT,CAIRDRVNTEAFF
TRBV19,TRBJ2-7,NA,NA,TGTGCCAGTAGTTTGATCGGAGATCACTACGAGCAGTATTTC,CASSLIGDHYEQYF
TRBV19,TRBJ2-7,few,NA,TGTGCCAGTAGTATACGCGAGGGGGTCGAGCAGTACTTC,CASSIREGVEQYF
TRBV4-1,TRBJ2-7,NA,TRBD1,TGCGCCAGCAGCCAAGAACGGACAGGGGGCTACGAGCAGTACTTC,CASSQERTGGYEQYF
TRBV6-5,TRBJ2-2,NA,NA,TGTGCCAGCAGAACTAGCTTGAACACCGGGGAGCTGTTTTTT,CASRTSLNTGELFF
TRBV29-1,TRBJ1-2,NA,TRBD1,TGCAGCGCGGTAGCCGTACAGGGGGCGGGAGGCTACACCTTC,CSAVAVQGAGGYTF
TRBV18,TRBJ2-1,NA,NA,TGTGCCAGCTCGTCTGAGAAGGGGGAGTCCTACAATGAGCAGTTCTTC,CASSSEKGESYNEQFF
TRBV5-5,TRBJ2-7,NA,NA,TGTGCCAGCAGCTCACTTAGCAAATCTTCCTACGAGCAGTACTTC,CASSSLSKSSYEQYF
TRBV5-1,TRBJ2-3,NA,NA,TGCGCCAGCAGCTTTCCGGGCACAGATACGCAGTATTTT,CASSFPGTDTQYF
TRBV18,TRBJ2-3,NA,TRBD1,TGTGCCAGCTCAGACGGACAGGGACAAAGAGATACGCAGTATTTT,CASSDGQGQRDTQYF
TRBV6-1,TRBJ1-2,NA,TRBD1,TGTGCCAGCAGTCGGGACAGGGGATTCTATGGCTACACCTTC,CASSRDRGFYGYTF
TRBV28,TRBJ2-2,NA,TRBD2,TGTGCCAGCAGTCCGGCTAGCGGGGGGCCAAACACCGGGGAGCTGTTTTTT,CASSPASGGPNTGELFF
TRBV5-1,TRBJ1-5,once,NA,TGCGCCAGCAGCTTAACGGGATTCAATCAGCCCCAGCATTTT,CASSLTGFNQPQHF
TRBV2,TRBJ1-4,NA,TRBD1,TGTGCCAGCAAACGGGACAGTAATGAAAAACTGTTTTTT,CASKRDSNEKLFF